These 30 T cell receptor beta chains came from one sample sequenced in a study of spatial heterogeneity in lung cancer. Points from the study as a whole: The study found that expanded intratumoral alpha and beta TCR counts tracked tumor mutation counts.

Using its own MiXCR run on the 5' RACE reads, TCRdb lists one record per CDR3 protein. The table includes thousands of distinct CDR3 sequences, 10% to 15% detected once. Their recognized antigens are unknown. Time point reported: sample taken at primary tumor resection. Sequences were derived from lung tumor tissue, sampled at surgery. These receptors were taken from a male donor with early-stage non-small cell lung cancer.

This clonotype was observed a handful of times. The chain uses TRBV10-3 and TRBJ2-3; D not resolved. There are 11 residues in the CDR3. CDR1 and CDR2 from the germline V gene are ENHRY and SYGVKD. Trimming stripped 10 bases from V and 0 bases from J, with 5 bases between. CDR3 sequence (DNA): TGTGCCACCACTAGCACAGATACGCAGTATTTT. Encoded protein: CATTSTDTQYF.

This clonotype is labeled medium-sized. The chain recombines TRBV20-1 with TRBJ2-2; D is undetermined. This CDR3 has 12 amino acids. Per germline, CDR1 DFQATT and CDR2 SNEGSKA (reference sequence). The CDR3, as DNA: TGCAGCGCCGACAAGACGTCCGGGGAGCTGTTTTTT. It specifies CSADKTSGELFF.

This clonotype is deemed medium-sized. The genes are TRBV4-3 and TRBJ2-3, with D maybe TRBD2 (6 bases). The ends were cut back, 0 bases at V and 1 base at J, with 11 bases in the middle. This CDR3 is built from 16 residues. Looked up from germline, CDR1 is LGHNA and CDR2 is YSLEER. The DNA for the CDR3 is TGCGCCAGCAGCCAAGATTGGGCTAGCGGCACAGATACGCAGTATTTT. Amino acids: CASSQDWASGTDTQYF.

This clonotype has at least ten counts. The chain uses TRBV4-1 and TRBJ2-7, with D possibly called TRBD1 or TRBD2 (5 bases each). V was clipped by 4 bases and J by 4 bases, with 11 bases between them. The CDR3 length is 13 residues. Germline CDR1 and CDR2: MGHRA and YSYEKL. This chain's CDR3 is CASSLGALYEQYF. The CDR3 DNA is TGCGCCAGCAGCCTCGGGGCGCTGTACGAGCAGTACTTC.

By share, this clonotype ranks as large (0.1 to 1%). This rearrangement joins TRBV9 to TRBJ1-2; D unresolved. V was clipped by 4 bases and J by 1 base, with 11 bases between them. Germline lookup yields CDR1 SGDLS and CDR2 YYNGEE. This CDR3 comprises 14 residues. DNA of the CDR3: TGTGCCAGCAGCATCCGGACGGATAACTATGGCTACACCTTC. It codes for CASSIRTDNYGYTF.

The chain is built from TRBV24-1 and TRBJ2-1, with 9 bases matching TRBD2. CDR3 length equals 16 residues. V lost 3 bases and J lost 6; bases outside the gene matches: 8. Germline CDR1 reads KGHDR; CDR2 reads SFDVKD. CDR3 region: CATSDPLAGITNEQFF. CDR3 DNA sequence: TGTGCCACCAGTGATCCCCTAGCGGGGATTACCAATGAGCAGTTCTTC.

The sample holds many counts of this clonotype. The chain joins TRBV7-9 to TRBJ1-4, with TRBD1 matching 9 bases. The CDR3 has 15 residues. V was pared by 5 bases and J by 7 bases, with 8 bases of the junction left unmatched. Germline V gene data show CDR1 as SEHNR and CDR2 as FQNEAQ (reference sequence). The CDR3 here is CASSRWDRDGEKLFF. CDR3 DNA: TGTGCCAGCAGCCGGTGGGACAGGGACGGTGAAAAACTGTTTTTT.

There are many counts of this clonotype. This rearrangement joins TRBV2 to TRBJ2-3, with D perhaps matching TRBD2 (5 bases). The CDR3 is 15 residues long. Per the germline V gene, CDR1 is SNHLY and CDR2 is FYNNEI. Trimming left V 6 bases short and J 0 bases short, with 13 bases between. CDR3 residues: CASRITGISTDTQYF. The CDR3 DNA reads TGTGCCAGCAGAATCACCGGGATTAGCACAGATACGCAGTATTTT.

The table lists this clonotype with many counts. A much larger clone differs by one base, so this may be a read error. The chain has TRBV3-1 and TRBJ2-7; D perhaps matches TRBD2 (6 bases). Trimming shortened V by 4 bases and J by 5 bases, and 15 bases separated the two germline ends. Germline lookup yields CDR1 LGHDT and CDR2 YNNKEL (reference sequence). The CDR3 totals 14 residues. CDR3 coding DNA: TGTGCCAGCAGCCCGTCATCGGGAGCCCACGAGCAGTACTTC. Protein: CASSPSSGAHEQYF.

This clonotype was recorded at least ten times. The rearrangement links TRBV20-1 to TRBJ2-3, with 11 positions matching TRBD2. This CDR3 is 14 amino acids long. Germline V CDR1 and CDR2: DFQATT, SNEGSKA (reference sequence). J lost 6 bases, V lost 6 bases, and 8 bases had no gene match. CDR3 sequence reads: CSADSGRALDTQYF. The CDR3, as DNA: TGCAGTGCAGATAGCGGGAGGGCCTTGGATACGCAGTATTTT.

This clonotype is labeled as medium-sized. The rearrangement joins TRBV20-1 to TRBJ2-4, with D hard to call. The ends were cut back, 4 bases at V and 0 bases at J, with 16 bases in the middle. Germline CDR1 reads DFQATT; CDR2 reads SNEGSKA (reference sequence). The CDR3 consists of 16 residues. CDR3 in amino acids: CSATLRTALAKNIQYF. CDR3 DNA sequence: TGCAGTGCTACGTTAAGGACGGCGTTAGCCAAAAACATTCAGTACTTC.

Ten or more counts support this clonotype. This rearrangement joins TRBV20-1 to TRBJ2-1; 10 nucleotides match TRBD1. The germline V gene has CDR1 DFQATT and CDR2 SNEGSKA (reference sequence). Trimming removed 5 bases from V and 3 bases from J; junction bases left unmatched: 1. The CDR3 has 13 amino acids. The CDR3 nucleotides read TGCAGTGCTTGGACAGGGGGCTACAATGAGCAGTTCTTC. Translated: CSAWTGGYNEQFF.

This clonotype was found many times. CDR3 DNA: TGCAGCGCTCCGTTAGCGGGAGGAGGGTACAATGAGCAGTTCTTC. Residues: CSAPLAGGGYNEQFF. This sequence joins TRBV29-1 and TRBJ2-1; 10 bases fit TRBD2. Germline-derived CDR1 and CDR2 are SQVTM and ANQGSEA. After removal of 7 bases from V and 4 bases from J, the junction contained 10 bases not matched to a gene. This CDR3 is 15 amino acids long.

This clonotype was seen ten or more times. The CDR3 is CASSEGTAYNEQFF. The CDR3 region has the DNA TGCGCCAGCAGTGAGGGGACAGCCTACAATGAGCAGTTCTTC. The rearrangement joins TRBV10-1 to TRBJ2-1, with 7 bases that match TRBD1. Germline CDR1 reads WNHNN; CDR2 reads SYGVQD (reference sequence). The length of the CDR3 is 14 residues. V trimming: 2 bases; J trimming: 2 bases; junction bases outside the gene matches: 0.

By proportion, this clonotype is medium-sized (0.01 to 0.1%). The V call is TRBV20-1, the J call TRBJ2-3, with D possibly TRBD2 on 5 matching bases. There are 14 residues in the CDR3. V was pared by 6 bases and J by 4 bases, with 17 bases between. Germline V gene data show CDR1 as DFQATT and CDR2 as SNEGSKA (reference sequence). In DNA, the CDR3 is TGCAGTGCCAGGAGCGGAAGCAGTGCAGATACGCAGTATTTT. It encodes CSARSGSSADTQYF.

This clonotype is labeled medium-sized. The rearrangement uses TRBV20-1 and TRBJ2-2, with D uncertain. The CDR3 runs to 11 residues. Trimming pared 6 bases from V and 5 bases from J, leaving 7 bases between. The germline gives CDR1 DFQATT, CDR2 SNEGSKA (reference sequence). CDR3 coding DNA: TGCAGTGCCAGTTGGACCGGGGAGCTGTTTTTT. Translating gives CSASWTGELFF.

By sample share, this clonotype is medium-sized. The chain couples TRBV7-9 to TRBJ2-7; either TRBD1 or TRBD2 may supply D (5 bases each). V was trimmed by 0 bases and J by 12 bases, leaving 9 bases between them. Germline assignment: CDR1 SEHNR and CDR2 FQNEAQ (reference sequence). The CDR3 extends over 11 amino acids. CDR3 sequence reads: CASSLAGVGYF. The CDR3 nucleotides are TGTGCCAGCAGCTTAGCGGGGGTGGGGTACTTC.

With respect to this clonotype: One end of the junction varies from germline; a read error may be responsible. The rearrangement uses TRBV7-7 and TRBJ2-2; 7 nucleotides line up with TRBD1. There are 15 residues in the CDR3. Germline lookup yields CDR1 SSHAT and CDR2 FNYEAQ (reference sequence). CDR3 sequence reads: CASSRGQTDTGELFF. The CDR3 region has the DNA TGTGCTAGCAGCCGGGGACAGACGGACACCGGGGAGCTGTTTTTT.

Comments on this clonotype: A much larger clone differs by one base, so this may be a read error. The chain carries TRBV5-1 and TRBJ2-2, with 8 positions matching TRBD1. The CDR3 covers 13 residues. Trimming at V came to 5 bases and at J to 6 bases, leaving 3 bases not matched to a gene. Germline V gives CDR1 SGHRS, CDR2 YFSETQ. CDR3 sequence (DNA): TGCGCCAGCAGGGGACAGGAATCCGGGGAGCTGTTTTTT. Translated, it gives CASRGQESGELFF.

In its sample, this clonotype was seen many times. V is TRBV5-1 and J is TRBJ2-7; 7 bases fit TRBD2. Germline lookup yields CDR1 SGHRS and CDR2 YFSETQ. The CDR3 has 15 residues. J gave up 2 bases and V 4 bases, and 9 bases lay outside the gene matches. DNA for the CDR3: TGCGCCAGCAGCGTCGCAGGGCTAGCGGCCTACGAGCAGTACTTC. Encoded protein: CASSVAGLAAYEQYF.

This clonotype was counted ten times or more. J is TRBJ1-1 and V is TRBV14; unclear D gene. With 0 bases removed from V and 7 bases from J, the gap between germline ends came to 6 bases. The germline CDR1 and CDR2 sequences are SGHDN and FVKESK. The CDR3 extends over 12 amino acids. This CDR3 reads CASSQDWREAFF. DNA for the CDR3: TGTGCCAGCAGCCAAGATTGGCGTGAAGCTTTCTTT.

This clonotype is termed medium-sized. The chain recombines TRBV20-1 with TRBJ1-5, with D possibly TRBD1 on 6 matching bases. V lost 2 bases and J 3 bases, leaving 11 bases between the germline ends. CDR1 and CDR2 (germline): DFQATT, SNEGSKA (reference sequence). The CDR3 length is 14 residues. The CDR3 sequence: CSARPGTTNQPQHF. The CDR3 region has the DNA TGCAGTGCTAGACCCGGGACAACCAATCAGCCCCAGCATTTT.

This sequence joins TRBV28 and TRBJ1-5; TRBD1 agrees at 7 bases. V lost 3 bases, J lost 5 bases, and 7 bases stayed unmatched. The CDR3 has 15 residues. Germline CDR1 and CDR2: MDHEN and SYDVKM. The CDR3 DNA is TGTGCCAGCAGTTTGGCGACAGGGACCCATCAGCCCCAGCATTTT. Translation gives CASSLATGTHQPQHF.

The gene calls are TRBV2 and TRBJ2-3; perhaps TRBD1 as D (5 bases). This CDR3 comprises 14 residues. Germline loops: CDR1 SNHLY, CDR2 FYNNEI. The V and J ends lost 6 bases and 1 base respectively, with 11 bases between them. CDR3 nucleotides: TGTGCCAGCAGCGAAATAGGGGGCACAGATACGCAGTATTTT. Amino acid sequence: CASSEIGGTDTQYF. Supplemented by reference TRBV2 and TRBJ2-3, the full variable domain reads EPEVTQTPSHQVTQMGQEVILRCVPISNHLYFYWYRQILGQKVEFLVSFYNNEISEKSEIFDDQFSVERPDGSNFTLKIRSTKLEDSAMYFCASSEIGGTDTQYFGPGTRLTVL.

This clonotype has at least ten counts. This chain uses TRBV11-2 with TRBJ2-7; TRBD2 matches at 11 bases. The J segment lost 2 bases and the V segment lost 4 bases, leaving 4 bases of the junction unmatched. The CDR3 is 15 residues long. Germline V CDR1 and CDR2: SGHAT, FQNNGV. CDR3 in amino acids: CASSWGTSGAYEQYF. The CDR3 DNA is TGTGCCAGCAGCTGGGGGACTAGCGGAGCCTACGAGCAGTACTTC.

This clonotype is termed medium-sized. The CDR3 DNA reads TGTGCCAGCAGCTTAGGGCAGGGGCCGGGTGAGCAGTTCTTC. It is translated as CASSLGQGPGEQFF. The rearrangement joins TRBV7-9 to TRBJ2-1; tentative D call: TRBD1 (6 bases). CDR3 size: 14 residues. Between the trimmed V and J ends, which lost 1 base and 9 bases, there was a span of 13 bases. In germline, CDR1 is SEHNR, CDR2 FQNEAQ (reference sequence).

In its sample, this clonotype was seen many times. This chain links TRBV4-1 with TRBJ1-1, with TRBD1 identical over 9 bases. After removal of 4 bases from V and 2 bases from J, the junction contained 5 bases not matched to a gene. Germline V gene sequence: CDR1 MGHRA, CDR2 YSYEKL. The CDR3 spans 15 residues. The CDR3 reads CASSRTGGLNTEAFF. CDR3 nucleotides: TGCGCCAGCAGCCGTACAGGGGGCTTAAACACTGAAGCTTTCTTT.

This clonotype was found many times. The V call is TRBV20-1, the J call TRBJ1-4; D ambiguous. The CDR3 is 12 residues long. The V gene lost 6 bases and the J gene lost 3 bases, with 8 bases spanning the gap. Per germline, CDR1 DFQATT and CDR2 SNEGSKA (reference sequence). In DNA, the CDR3 is TGCAGTGCAACGGACCCTAATGAAAAACTGTTTTTT. It yields the protein CSATDPNEKLFF.

The genes are TRBV18 and TRBJ2-7, with 8 bases that match TRBD1. The trim removed 0 bases at V and 1 base at J, leaving 2 bases unmatched. Germline lookup yields CDR1 KGHSH and CDR2 LQKENI. The CDR3 consists of 15 residues. CDR3 bases: TGTGCCAGCTCACCACCGGGGACAGGATCCTACGAGCAGTACTTC. This encodes CASSPPGTGSYEQYF.

This clonotype has only a few counts. The chain is built from TRBV29-1 and TRBJ2-5, with 10 bases identical to TRBD2. The CDR3 is 14 amino acids. Losses at the gene ends were 4 bases for V and 5 bases for J; bases not matched to a gene: 7. CDR1 and CDR2 (germline): SQVTM, ANQGSEA. The DNA for the CDR3 is TGCAGCGTTGTATCAGCGGGAGGGCCCGAGACCCAGTACTTC. Residues: CSVVSAGGPETQYF.